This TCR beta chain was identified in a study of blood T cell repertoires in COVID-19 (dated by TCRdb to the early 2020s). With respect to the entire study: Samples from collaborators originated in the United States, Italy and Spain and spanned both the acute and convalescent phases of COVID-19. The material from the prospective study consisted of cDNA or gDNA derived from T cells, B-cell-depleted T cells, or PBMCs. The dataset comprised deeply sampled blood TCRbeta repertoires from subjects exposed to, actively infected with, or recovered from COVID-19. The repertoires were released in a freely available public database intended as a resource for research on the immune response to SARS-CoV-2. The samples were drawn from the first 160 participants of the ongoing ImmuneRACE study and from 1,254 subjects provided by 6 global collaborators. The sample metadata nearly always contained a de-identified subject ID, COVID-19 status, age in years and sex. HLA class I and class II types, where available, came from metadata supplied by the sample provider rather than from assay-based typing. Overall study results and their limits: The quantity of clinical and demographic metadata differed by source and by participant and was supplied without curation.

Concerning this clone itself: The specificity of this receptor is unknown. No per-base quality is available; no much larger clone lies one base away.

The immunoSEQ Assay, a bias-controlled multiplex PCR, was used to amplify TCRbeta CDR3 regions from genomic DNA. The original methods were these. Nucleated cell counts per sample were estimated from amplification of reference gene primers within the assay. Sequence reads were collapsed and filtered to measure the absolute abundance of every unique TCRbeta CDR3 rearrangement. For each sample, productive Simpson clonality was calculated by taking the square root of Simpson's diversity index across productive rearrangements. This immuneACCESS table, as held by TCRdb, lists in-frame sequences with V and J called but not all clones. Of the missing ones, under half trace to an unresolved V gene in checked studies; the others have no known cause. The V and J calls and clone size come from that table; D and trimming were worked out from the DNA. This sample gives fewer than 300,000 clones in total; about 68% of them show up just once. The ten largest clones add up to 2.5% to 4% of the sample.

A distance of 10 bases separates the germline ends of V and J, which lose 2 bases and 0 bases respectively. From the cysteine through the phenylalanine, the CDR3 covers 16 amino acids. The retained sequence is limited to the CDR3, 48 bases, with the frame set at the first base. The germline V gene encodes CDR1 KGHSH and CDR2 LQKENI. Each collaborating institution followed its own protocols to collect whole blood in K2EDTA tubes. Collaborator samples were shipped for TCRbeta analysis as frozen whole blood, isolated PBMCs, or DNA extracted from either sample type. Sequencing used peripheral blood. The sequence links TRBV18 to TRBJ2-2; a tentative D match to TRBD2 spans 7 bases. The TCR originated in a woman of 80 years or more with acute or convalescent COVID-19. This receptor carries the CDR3 CASSPSGTTNTGELFF. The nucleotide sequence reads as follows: TGTGCCAGCTCACCAAGCGGGACAACGAACACCGGGGAGCTGTTTTTT.